This T cell receptor beta chain was captured by sequencing in a study of CD8 T cells in ankylosing spondylitis. TCRdb used MiXCR to reprocess the 5' RACE reads, holding one entry per CDR3 protein. The sample has 290,000 or so distinct CDR3 sequences, more than 20% seen once. The V end was cut by 8 bases, the J end by 3 bases, with 16 bases between. Looked up from germline, CDR1 is MDHEN and CDR2 is SYDVKM. The CDR3 totals 14 residues. The sequence derives from a female donor with ankylosing spondylitis or in good health (not recorded which). The specimen sequenced was blood, either unsorted or a sorted T cell fraction (not recorded which). The J gene is TRBJ2-5, the V gene TRBV28; weak D call: TRBD1 (6 bases). In DNA, the CDR3 is TGTGCCAGCCACTCCACAGGGAGAAAAGAGACCCAGTACTTC. Its protein is CASHSTGRKETQYF.